This T cell receptor beta chain is from a study of graft-versus-host responses after intestinal transplantation. Study details: Anti-thymocyte globulin induction preceded two to four years of tacrolimus and steroid maintenance in all recipients. Study-wide results and caveats: HvG clone declines early post-transplant were associated with peak circulating GvH levels. Elevated graft-versus-host to host-versus-graft clonal ratios in allografts were recorded for patients with graft-donor T cell macrochimerism. GvH clonotypes were identified within recipient marrow, with a subset emerging first in ileum or blood.

Intraepithelial and lamina propria lymphocytes were isolated from graft specimens. Measured with immunoSEQ multiplex PCR; TCRdb has only the in-frame clones, and not every one. The sample includes about 14,000 clones, more than 65% of them seen just once. The CDR3 covers 15 residues. The ends were cut back, 3 bases at V and 2 bases at J, with 12 bases in the middle. The germline V gene encodes CDR1 MNHEY and CDR2 SMNVEV (reference sequence). On this clone: No antigen is known for it.

This sample comprised ileum tissue, obtained roughly 26 days after intestinal transplant. The receptor was isolated from a human patient who received an intestinal transplant, so some T cells may come from the graft donor. The rearrangement links TRBV27 to TRBJ2-3, with a possible D match to TRBD1 (7 bases). The CDR3 DNA reads as TGTGCCAGCAGTTTTACAGGGGAGGACACAGATACGCAGTATTTT. Encoded protein: CASSFTGEDTDTQYF.